Following are 14 T cell receptor beta chains from one sample sequenced in a study of blood T cells in healthy people across ages. A second PCR, run for about 7 to 11 cycles, used a sample-barcoded 5' primer plus a J-beta primer mix. TCRdb reprocessed the 5' RACE reads with MiXCR, giving one entry per CDR3 protein. The sample has roughly 1.5 million distinct CDR3 sequences, 42% seen once. Sample: blood. Receptor source: a young woman in good health.

The chain recombines TRBV12-3 or TRBV12-4 with TRBJ2-5; 7 nucleotides line up with TRBD2. J lost 5 bases, V lost 5 bases, and 14 bases had no gene match. The length of the CDR3 is 16 residues. The CDR3 bases are TGTGCCAGCAGTCCGATTCCCAGCGGGGTGGGGGAGACCCAGTACTTC. This encodes CASSPIPSGVGETQYF.

This clonotype showed up just a few times. V and J are TRBV5-5 and TRBJ1-1; 7 bases map to TRBD1. Germline CDR1 and CDR2: SGHKS and YYEKEE (reference sequence). The CDR3 has 15 residues. With 4 bases clipped from V and 4 bases from J, the junction kept 10 bases outside the gene matches. CDR3 sequence reads: CASSPRLQGGTEAFF. The CDR3 nucleotides are TGTGCCAGCAGCCCAAGGCTCCAGGGGGGCACTGAAGCTTTCTTT.

This clonotype was seen only a few times. This chain joins TRBV5-1 and TRBJ2-7, with 9 bases aligning to TRBD1. V lost 2 bases to trimming and J lost 3 bases; unmatched junction nucleotides: 6. The CDR3 is 15 amino acids. Germline V gene data show CDR1 as SGHRS and CDR2 as YFSETQ. CDR3 DNA sequence: TGCGCCAGCAGCTTTTCCGGGACAGGGTTCTACGAGCAGTACTTC. Its protein product is CASSFSGTGFYEQYF.

The CDR3 DNA sequence: TGTGCCAGCAGTACGGGACAGGGTCAAGAGCAGTACTTC. It translates to CASSTGQGQEQYF. The V gene is TRBV2, the J gene TRBJ2-7, with 9 bases matching TRBD1. Losses at the gene ends were 5 bases for V and 7 bases for J; bases not matched to a gene: 6. The germline V gene has CDR1 SNHLY and CDR2 FYNNEI. The CDR3 length is 13 residues.

The chain carries TRBV5-1 and TRBJ2-5, with D perhaps TRBD1 or TRBD2 (6 bases each). Germline V gives CDR1 SGHRS, CDR2 YFSETQ. The CDR3 spans 16 residues. Deletions cut 0 bases from V and 2 bases from J, with 14 bases between. CDR3 in DNA: TGCGCCAGCAGCTTGGTCGGGGGCAGTGGACAAGAGACCCAGTACTTC. This encodes CASSLVGGSGQETQYF.

This chain links TRBV7-3 with TRBJ2-1, with 9 nucleotides matching TRBD2. The CDR3 is made up of 16 amino acids. Looked up from germline, CDR1 is SGHTA and CDR2 is FQGTGA. Trimming at V came to 5 bases and at J to 7 bases, leaving 12 bases not matched to a gene. Written as DNA, the CDR3 is TGTGCCAGCAGCCCAGGGGGAGCGGGAGGAAGGAATGAGCAGTTCTTC. It translates to CASSPGGAGGRNEQFF. Variable domain in full (rest from reference TRBV7-3 and TRBJ2-1): GAGVSQTPSNKVTEKGKYVELRCDPISGHTALYWYRQSLGQGPEFLIYFQGTGAADDSGLPNDRFFAVRPEGSVSTLKIQRTERGDSAVYLCASSPGGAGGRNEQFFGPGTRLTVL.

The chain links TRBV20-1 to TRBJ2-3; D gene uncertain. V was shortened by 0 bases and J by 3 bases, with 13 bases between the two germline ends. The CDR3 covers 15 residues. Germline assignment: CDR1 DFQATT and CDR2 SNEGSKA (reference sequence). The CDR3 nucleotides read TGCAGTGCTAGAGATAATGAGCGAGCGACAGATACGCAGTATTTT. Amino acids: CSARDNERATDTQYF.

This clonotype was seen only a few times. The chain recombines TRBV9 with TRBJ2-3; 10 nucleotides line up with TRBD2. The CDR3 is 14 residues long. Germline V gives CDR1 SGDLS, CDR2 YYNGEE. Trimming took 2 bases from V and 4 from J; bases not matched to a gene: 1. The CDR3 DNA is TGTGCCAGCAGCGTCGGACTAGCGGCAGATACGCAGTATTTT. Protein: CASSVGLAADTQYF.

This clonotype was detected only a few times. V usage is TRBV29-1 and J usage is TRBJ2-1, with D perhaps TRBD1 (5 bases). Trimming removed 3 bases at V and 5 bases at J, with 17 bases between. The germline CDR1 and CDR2 sequences are SQVTM and ANQGSEA. The CDR3 spans 15 residues. CDR3 nucleotide sequence: TGCAGCGTTGAGAGAGACAGCCTCCTTAACAATGAGCAGTTCTTC. Protein sequence: CSVERDSLLNNEQFF.

A few counts support this clonotype. The V call is TRBV3-1, the J call TRBJ1-2; D perhaps matches TRBD1 (5 bases). CDR3 length: 14 residues. The germline CDR1 and CDR2 sequences are LGHDT and YNNKEL (reference sequence). V lost 2 bases, J lost 2 bases, and 9 bases lay in between. The DNA for the CDR3 is TGTGCCAGCAGCCAAAGGGAGGGGAACTATGGCTACACCTTC. Its protein product is CASSQREGNYGYTF.

This sequence joins TRBV6-2 or TRBV6-3 and TRBJ2-3, with D perhaps TRBD2 (6 bases). CDR1 and CDR2 (germline): MNHEY, SVGEGT. The V end was cut by 4 bases, the J end by 5 bases, with 19 bases between. The CDR3 consists of 16 residues. CDR3 nucleotides: TGTGCCAGCAGTTGGGCGACTAGTTTGGGGCGAGATACGCAGTATTTT. It translates to CASSWATSLGRDTQYF.

V is TRBV6-6 and J is TRBJ2-7; possible D gene TRBD2, 5 bases. Near its end, the DNA agrees better with TRBJ2-5, so the J call may be wrong. Per germline, CDR1 MNHNY and CDR2 SVGAGI (reference sequence). This CDR3 is built from 17 residues. CDR3 coding DNA: TGTGCCAGCAGTTACTCGACTGCGGGTGGGTACCAAGAGACCCAGTACTTC. Encoded protein: CASSYSTAGGYQETQYF.

In nucleotides, the CDR3 is TGTGCCAGCAGCGCCGGAAGAGACTACGAGCAGTACTTC. The encoded protein is CASSAGRDYEQYF. This sequence joins TRBV7-9 and TRBJ2-4, with unresolved D. The end of the DNA fits TRBJ2-7 better, so the J call may be wrong. The CDR3 contains 13 residues. Per the germline V gene, CDR1 is SEHNR and CDR2 is FQNEAQ (reference sequence).

V usage is TRBV2 and J usage is TRBJ2-3, with 13 nucleotides matching TRBD2. The CDR3 length is 14 residues. V was pared by 8 bases and J by 7 bases, with 6 bases of the junction left unmatched. Germline V lookup: CDR1 SNHLY, CDR2 FYNNEI. The CDR3 DNA reads TGTGCCAGCCAAACTAGCGGGGGGGTGCATACGCAGTATTTT. As protein: CASQTSGGVHTQYF.